These 7 T cell receptor beta chains share one sample of origin, sequenced in a study of blood T cells in healthy people across ages. For the second PCR, which ran for roughly 7 to 11 cycles, a sample-barcoded 5' primer and a J-beta primer mix were used. TCRdb independently ran MiXCR on the 5' RACE reads; one entry per CDR3 protein. The top ten clones hold less than 5% of a sample with roughly 1.5 million distinct CDR3 sequences, 35% to 45% of them seen once. Material: blood. Receptors originate from a woman in her late teens or twenties in good health.

This chain links TRBV20-1 with TRBJ1-5; 7 bases match TRBD1. Germline V gene data show CDR1 as DFQATT and CDR2 as SNEGSKA (reference sequence). Losses at the gene ends were 0 bases for V and 5 bases for J; bases not matched to a gene: 4. CDR3 length equals 14 residues. The CDR3 sequence is CSAREIRGHQPQHF. CDR3 DNA sequence: TGCAGTGCTAGAGAAATAAGGGGGCATCAGCCCCAGCATTTT.

This chain connects TRBV6-2 or TRBV6-3 to TRBJ2-3, with 12 bases matching TRBD2. The J segment lost 5 bases and the V segment lost 2 bases, leaving 5 bases of the junction unmatched. CDR1 is MNHEY, CDR2 SVGEGT, per germline. This CDR3 is 16 amino acids long. The CDR3 loop is CASSYRLAGVVDTQYF. In nucleotides, the CDR3 is TGTGCCAGCAGTTACAGACTAGCGGGAGTGGTAGATACGCAGTATTTT.

This clonotype was found once. The chain's CDR3 is CASSSISGDSTDTQYF. The CDR3 nucleotides read TGCGCCAGCAGCTCCATTTCAGGAGATAGCACAGATACGCAGTATTTT. This chain connects TRBV5-1 to TRBJ2-3; D is uncertain. Germline V CDR1 and CDR2: SGHRS, YFSETQ. Trimming shortened V by 3 bases and J by 0 bases, and 14 bases separated the two germline ends. The CDR3 has 16 amino acids.

The V and J genes are TRBV12-3 or TRBV12-4 and TRBJ1-6; perhaps TRBD1 as D (6 bases). The V end lost 6 bases, the J end lost 7 bases, and 13 bases lay between the germline ends. This CDR3 spans 14 amino acids. CDR3 sequence: CASSRQAVNSPLHF. The CDR3 DNA sequence: TGTGCCAGCAGCCGACAGGCCGTAAATTCACCCCTCCACTTT.

In nucleotides, the CDR3 is TGCGCCAGCAGTGGCTTCAATCCCGTCAGCGGGGGCCTCTCCTACAATGAGCAGTACTTC. Its translation is CASSGFNPVSGGLSYNEQYF. This rearrangement joins TRBV10-2 to TRBJ2-1; 8 bases line up with TRBD2. The J call may be faulty, since TRBJ2-7 better matches the DNA end. The CDR3 sequence is 20 residues long. Germline CDR1 and CDR2: WSHSY and SAAADI.

A remark on this clonotype: This sequence may be a read error, since a much larger clone differs from it by one base. The V and J genes are TRBV29-1 and TRBJ2-1; D gene unclear. Germline loops: CDR1 SQVTM, CDR2 ANQGSEA. This CDR3 region has 13 residues. V was cut by 0 bases and J by 13 bases, with 16 bases left in between. CDR3 DNA sequence: TGCAGCGTTGAAGATTGGCAACAAGAGACCCAGTTCTTC. Protein: CSVEDWQQETQFF.

The chain couples TRBV4-3 to TRBJ2-2, with 8 bases fitting TRBD2. V was clipped by 5 bases and J by 5 bases; unmatched bases: 13. The CDR3 is 17 amino acids. Germline loops: CDR1 LGHNA, CDR2 YSLEER. The CDR3 coding sequence is TGCGCCAGCAGCGCGGGCCCTAGCGGGCTAAAGACCGGGGAGCTGTTTTTT. Translation gives CASSAGPSGLKTGELFF.